This T cell receptor beta chain emerged from a study of chemoradiotherapy in HPV16-positive cancers. About the study: A couple of HPV16-positive patients' cells yielded candidate HPV-specific clones and common motifs.

The assay was immunoSEQ multiplex PCR, and TCRdb's table has in-frame clones only and misses some. The sample has some 24,000 clones, approximately 94% seen once. The CDR3 has 15 residues. In germline, CDR1 is MDHEN, CDR2 SYDVKM. V lost 1 base to trimming and J lost 6 bases, with 15 bases between them. The TCR originated in a human donor with HPV-associated anogenital cancer. This material was acquired from a patient who underwent chemoradiotherapy. The rearrangement uses TRBV28 and TRBJ1-2; D remains unclear. Here the CDR3 DNA reads TGTGCCAGCAGTTTATCGGGCTGGGCTGGGGATGGCTACACCTTC. Translated, it gives CASSLSGWAGDGYTF.